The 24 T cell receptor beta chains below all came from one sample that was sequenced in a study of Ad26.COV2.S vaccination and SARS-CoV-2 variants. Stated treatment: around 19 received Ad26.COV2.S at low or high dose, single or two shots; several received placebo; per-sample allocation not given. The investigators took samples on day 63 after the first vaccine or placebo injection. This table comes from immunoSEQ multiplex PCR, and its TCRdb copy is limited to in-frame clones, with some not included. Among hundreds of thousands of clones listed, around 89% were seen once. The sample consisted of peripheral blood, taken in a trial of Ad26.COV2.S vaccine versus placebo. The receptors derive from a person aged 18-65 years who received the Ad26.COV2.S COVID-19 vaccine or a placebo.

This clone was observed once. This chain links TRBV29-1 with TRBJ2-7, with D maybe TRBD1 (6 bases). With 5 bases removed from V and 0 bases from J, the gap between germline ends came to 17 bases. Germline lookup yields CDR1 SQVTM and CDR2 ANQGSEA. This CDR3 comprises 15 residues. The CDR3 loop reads CSVYGGDRISYEQYF. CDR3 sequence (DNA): TGCAGCGTTTACGGCGGTGACAGGATCTCCTACGAGCAGTACTTC.

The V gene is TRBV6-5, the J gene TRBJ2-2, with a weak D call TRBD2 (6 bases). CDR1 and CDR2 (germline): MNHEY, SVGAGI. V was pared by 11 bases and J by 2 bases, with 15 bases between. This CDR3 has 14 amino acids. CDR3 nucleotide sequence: TGTGCCCTCGGGGGTAGCTCAAACACCGGGGAGCTGTTTTTT. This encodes CALGGSSNTGELFF.

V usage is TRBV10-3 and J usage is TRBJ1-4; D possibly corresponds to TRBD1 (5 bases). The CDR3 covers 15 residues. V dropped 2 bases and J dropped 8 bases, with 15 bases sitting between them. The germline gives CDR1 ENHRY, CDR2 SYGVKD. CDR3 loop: CAISEERGEREKLFF. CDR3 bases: TGTGCCATCAGTGAGGAACGGGGCGAGCGGGAAAAACTGTTTTTT.

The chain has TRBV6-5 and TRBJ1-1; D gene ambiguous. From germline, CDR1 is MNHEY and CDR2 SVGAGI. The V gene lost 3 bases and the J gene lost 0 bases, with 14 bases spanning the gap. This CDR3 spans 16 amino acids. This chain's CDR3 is CASSYNGQLMNTEAFF. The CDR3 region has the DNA TGTGCCAGCAGTTATAATGGGCAGTTAATGAACACTGAAGCTTTCTTT.

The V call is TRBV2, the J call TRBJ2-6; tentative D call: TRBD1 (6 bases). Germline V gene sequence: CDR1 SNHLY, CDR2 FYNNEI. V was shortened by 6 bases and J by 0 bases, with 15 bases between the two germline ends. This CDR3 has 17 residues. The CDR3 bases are TGTGCCAGCAGCGGGGACATTCTCCCCTCTGGGGCCAACGTCCTGACTTTC. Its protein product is CASSGDILPSGANVLTF. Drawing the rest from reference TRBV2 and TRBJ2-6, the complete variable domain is EPEVTQTPSHQVTQMGQEVILRCVPISNHLYFYWYRQILGQKVEFLVSFYNNEISEKSEIFDDQFSVERPDGSNFTLKIRSTKLEDSAMYFCASSGDILPSGANVLTFGAGSRLTVL.

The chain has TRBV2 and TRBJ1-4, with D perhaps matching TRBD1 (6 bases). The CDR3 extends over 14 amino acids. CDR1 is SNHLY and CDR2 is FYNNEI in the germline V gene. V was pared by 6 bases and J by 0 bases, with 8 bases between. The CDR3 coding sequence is TGTGCCAGCAGCAAGGGGGCAACTAATGAAAAACTGTTTTTT. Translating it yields CASSKGATNEKLFF.

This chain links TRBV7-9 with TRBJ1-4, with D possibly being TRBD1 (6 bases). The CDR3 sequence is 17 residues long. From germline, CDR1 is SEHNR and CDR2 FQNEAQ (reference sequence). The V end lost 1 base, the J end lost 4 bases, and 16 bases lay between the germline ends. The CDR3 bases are TGTGCCAGCAGCTTAGTTTGGACAGCGGTACTTAATGAAAAACTGTTTTTT. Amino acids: CASSLVWTAVLNEKLFF.

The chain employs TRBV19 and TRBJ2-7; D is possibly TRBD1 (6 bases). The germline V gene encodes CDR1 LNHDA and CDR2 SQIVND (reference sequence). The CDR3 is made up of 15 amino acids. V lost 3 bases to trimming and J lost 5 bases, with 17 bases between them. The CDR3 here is CASSIGGARSHEQYF. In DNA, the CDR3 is TGTGCCAGTAGTATTGGGGGCGCGAGGTCACACGAGCAGTACTTC.

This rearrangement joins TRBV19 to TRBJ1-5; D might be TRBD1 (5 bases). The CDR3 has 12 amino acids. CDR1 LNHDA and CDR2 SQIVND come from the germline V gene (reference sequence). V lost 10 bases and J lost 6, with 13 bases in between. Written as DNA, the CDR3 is TGTGCCACGAGACAGAGTGGTCAGCCCCAGCATTTT. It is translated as CATRQSGQPQHF.

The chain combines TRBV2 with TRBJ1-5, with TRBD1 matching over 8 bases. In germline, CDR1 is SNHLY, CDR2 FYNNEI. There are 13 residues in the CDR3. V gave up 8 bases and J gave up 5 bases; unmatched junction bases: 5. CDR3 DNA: TGTGCCAGCCGGGACAGGAACGATCAGCCCCAGCATTTT. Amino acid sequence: CASRDRNDQPQHF.

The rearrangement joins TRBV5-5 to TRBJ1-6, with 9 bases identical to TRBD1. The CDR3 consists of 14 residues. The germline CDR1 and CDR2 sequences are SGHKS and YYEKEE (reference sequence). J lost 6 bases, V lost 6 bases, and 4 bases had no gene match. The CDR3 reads CASIQGAGNSPLHF. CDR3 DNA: TGTGCCAGCATACAGGGGGCCGGTAATTCACCCCTCCACTTT. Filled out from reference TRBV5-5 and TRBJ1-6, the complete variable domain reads DAGVTQSPTHLIKTRGQQVTLRCSPISGHKSVSWYQQVLGQGPQFIFQYYEKEERGRGNFPDRFSARQFPNYSSELNVNALLLGDSALYLCASIQGAGNSPLHFGNGTRLTVT.

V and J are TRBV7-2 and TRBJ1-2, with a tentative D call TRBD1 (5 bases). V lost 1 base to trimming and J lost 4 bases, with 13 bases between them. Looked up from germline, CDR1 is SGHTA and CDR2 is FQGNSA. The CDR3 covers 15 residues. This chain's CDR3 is CASSLGLTDLYGYTF. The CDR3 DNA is TGTGCCAGCAGCTTAGGTTTGACAGACCTCTATGGCTACACCTTC. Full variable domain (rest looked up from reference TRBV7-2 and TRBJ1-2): GAGVSQSPSNKVTEKGKDVELRCDPISGHTALYWYRQSLGQGLEFLIYFQGNSAPDKSGLPSDRFSAERTGGSVSTLTIQRTQQEDSAVYLCASSLGLTDLYGYTFGSGTRLTVV.

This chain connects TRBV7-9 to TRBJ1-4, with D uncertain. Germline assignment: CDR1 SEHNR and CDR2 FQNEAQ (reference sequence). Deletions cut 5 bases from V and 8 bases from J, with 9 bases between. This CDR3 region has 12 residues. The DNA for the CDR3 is TGTGCCAGCAGCCGCAAGGACGAAAAACTGTTTTTT. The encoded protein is CASSRKDEKLFF.

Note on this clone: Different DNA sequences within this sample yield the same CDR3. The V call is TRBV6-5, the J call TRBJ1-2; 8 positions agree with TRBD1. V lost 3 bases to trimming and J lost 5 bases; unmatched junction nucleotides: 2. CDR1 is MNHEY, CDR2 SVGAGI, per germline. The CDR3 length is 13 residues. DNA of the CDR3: TGTGCCAGCAGTTATGACAGGGGATATGGCTACACCTTC. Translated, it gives CASSYDRGYGYTF.

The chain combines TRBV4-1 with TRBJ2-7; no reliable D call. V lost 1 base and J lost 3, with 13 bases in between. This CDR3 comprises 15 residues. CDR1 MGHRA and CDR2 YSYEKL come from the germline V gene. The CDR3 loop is CASSQGEAHIYEQYF. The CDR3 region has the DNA TGCGCCAGCAGCCAAGGCGAGGCACACATCTACGAGCAGTACTTC.

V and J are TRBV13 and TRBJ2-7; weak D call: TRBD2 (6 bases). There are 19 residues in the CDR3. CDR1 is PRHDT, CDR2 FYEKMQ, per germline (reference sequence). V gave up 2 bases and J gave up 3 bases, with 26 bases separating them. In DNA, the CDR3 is TGTGCCAGCAGCTTACTTAATGGTGAACCCGGAGGGAACCACTACGAGCAGTACTTC. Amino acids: CASSLLNGEPGGNHYEQYF. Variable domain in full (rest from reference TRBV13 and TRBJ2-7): AAGVIQSPRHLIKEKRETATLKCYPIPRHDTVYWYQQGPGQDPQFLISFYEKMQSDKGSIPDRFSAQQFSDYHSELNMSSLELGDSALYFCASSLLNGEPGGNHYEQYFGPGTRLTVT.

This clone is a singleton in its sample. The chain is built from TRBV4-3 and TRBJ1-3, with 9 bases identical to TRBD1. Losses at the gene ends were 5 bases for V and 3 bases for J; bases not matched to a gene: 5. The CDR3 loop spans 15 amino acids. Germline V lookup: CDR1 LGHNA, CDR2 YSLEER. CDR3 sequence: CASSAQDRGGNTIYF. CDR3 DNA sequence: TGCGCCAGCAGCGCCCAGGACAGGGGTGGAAACACCATATATTTT.

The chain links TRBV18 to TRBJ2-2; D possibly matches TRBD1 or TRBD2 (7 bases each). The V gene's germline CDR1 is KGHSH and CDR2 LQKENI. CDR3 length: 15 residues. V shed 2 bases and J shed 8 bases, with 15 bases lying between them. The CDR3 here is CASSPGRDRPGELFF. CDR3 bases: TGTGCCAGCTCACCAGGGAGGGACAGACCGGGGGAGCTGTTTTTT.

The CDR3 sequence: CASSQGGFSEETQYF. The CDR3 DNA is TGTGCCAGCAGCCAAGGGGGTTTTTCCGAAGAGACCCAGTACTTC. The chain recombines TRBV4-2 with TRBJ2-5; D remains ambiguous. The germline V gene encodes CDR1 LGHNA and CDR2 YNFKEQ. Trimming shortened V by 1 base and J by 3 bases, and 12 bases separated the two germline ends. The CDR3 consists of 15 residues.

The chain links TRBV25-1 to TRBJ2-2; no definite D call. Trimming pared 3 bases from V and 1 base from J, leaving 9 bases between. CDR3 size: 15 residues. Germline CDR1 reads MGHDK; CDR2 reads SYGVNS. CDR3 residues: CASSDLGKNTGELFF. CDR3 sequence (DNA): TGTGCCAGCAGTGACCTGGGGAAGAACACCGGGGAGCTGTTTTTT.

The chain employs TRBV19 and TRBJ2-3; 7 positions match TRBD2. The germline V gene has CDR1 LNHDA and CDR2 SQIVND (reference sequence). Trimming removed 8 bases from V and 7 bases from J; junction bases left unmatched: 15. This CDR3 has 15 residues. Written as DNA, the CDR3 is TGTGCCAGTTCTACCGGGACTAACGGCTTACATACGCAGTATTTT. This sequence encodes CASSTGTNGLHTQYF.

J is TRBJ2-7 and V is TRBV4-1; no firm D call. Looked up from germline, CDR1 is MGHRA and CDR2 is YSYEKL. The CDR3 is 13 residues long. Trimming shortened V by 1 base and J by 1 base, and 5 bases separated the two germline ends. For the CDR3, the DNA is TGCGCCAGCAGCCAAGCCGGTTCCTACGAGCAGTACTTC. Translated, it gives CASSQAGSYEQYF.

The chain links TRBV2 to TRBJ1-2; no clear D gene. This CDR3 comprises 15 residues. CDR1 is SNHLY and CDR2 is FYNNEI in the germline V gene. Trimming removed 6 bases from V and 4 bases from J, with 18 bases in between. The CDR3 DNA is TGTGCCAGCAGCGAGACCCCACGGGAGGGCTATGGCTACACCTTC. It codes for CASSETPREGYGYTF.

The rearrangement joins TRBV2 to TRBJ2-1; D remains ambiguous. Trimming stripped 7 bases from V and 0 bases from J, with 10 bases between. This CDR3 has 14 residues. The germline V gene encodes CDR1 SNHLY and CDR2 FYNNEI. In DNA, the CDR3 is TGTGCCAGCAACAGCGTAAGCTCCTACAATGAGCAGTTCTTC. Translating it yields CASNSVSSYNEQFF. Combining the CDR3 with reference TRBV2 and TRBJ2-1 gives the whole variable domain EPEVTQTPSHQVTQMGQEVILRCVPISNHLYFYWYRQILGQKVEFLVSFYNNEISEKSEIFDDQFSVERPDGSNFTLKIRSTKLEDSAMYFCASNSVSSYNEQFFGPGTRLTVL.